Listed below are T cell receptor beta chains from one sample, sequenced in a study of human CD8 memory T cell subsets. TCRdb re-analyzed the 5' RACE reads; it lists each CDR3 protein once, without DNA. The sample has about 17,000 distinct CDR3 sequences. The sample was CD8+ stem-like memory T cells (TSCM and TCM) sorted from PBMCs. The source is a human donor in good health. CDR3s include the opening cysteine and the closing phenylalanine or tryptophan. Each record gives: V gene, CDR3 length, J gene, clone size, CDR3 protein. Rows give clone size only sometimes, using once, few, many, or a class for an expanded clone.

TRBV25-1,15,TRBJ2-1,NA,CASSGGGRSYNEQFF
TRBV5-6,13,TRBJ2-5,NA,CASSLRGQETQYF
TRBV7-2,16,TRBJ2-3,NA,CASSLTDRVGTDTQYF
TRBV3-1,15,TRBJ2-3,NA,CASSLFLDLADTQYF
TRBV7-9,15,TRBJ2-7,NA,CASSPRVARSYEQYF
TRBV27,11,TRBJ2-7,NA,CASSSSYEQYF
TRBV5-1,13,TRBJ1-1,NA,CASSLWTGTEAFF
TRBV18,15,TRBJ1-1,NA,CASSPSRGLSTEAFF
TRBV5-4,15,TRBJ2-3,NA,CASSARDQSADTQYF
TRBV9,15,TRBJ2-1,NA,CASSEGGTSLNEQFF
TRBV7-9,13,TRBJ1-2,NA,CASSLAWVDGYTF
TRBV12-3/TRBV12-4,11,TRBJ2-3,NA,CASTQADTQYF
TRBV28,15,TRBJ2-7,NA,CASSPLGGYIDEQYF
TRBV6-5,16,TRBJ2-1,NA,CASSYMTGSKLDEQFF
TRBV24-1,17,TRBJ2-7,NA,CATSDSLRDRGKYEQYF
TRBV5-6,14,TRBJ2-7,NA,CASSFGTGAREQYF
TRBV4-3,16,TRBJ2-7,NA,CASSQDVGGSSYEQYF
TRBV19,13,TRBJ1-1,NA,CASSIWRGTEAFF
TRBV4-2,18,TRBJ2-1,NA,CASSLAGSGSGSYNEQFF
TRBV4-1,12,TRBJ2-7,medium-sized,CASSQDAYEQYF
TRBV3-1,14,TRBJ2-3,NA,CASSQDQRTDTQYF
TRBV19,13,TRBJ2-5,NA,CASSSTTAETQYF
TRBV6-5,14,TRBJ2-5,NA,CASRGTTEKETQYF
TRBV13,15,TRBJ1-2,medium-sized,CASSSLGTGGVGYTF
TRBV6-2/TRBV6-3,14,TRBJ2-7,NA,CASSLGQGASEQYF
TRBV5-1,14,TRBJ1-2,NA,CASSPTDYNYGYTF
TRBV28,14,TRBJ2-2,NA,CATTDLINTGELFF
TRBV5-6,18,TRBJ2-5,NA,CASSQRLARASSQETQYF
TRBV2,14,TRBJ2-7,NA,CASSGTGSDYEQYF
TRBV6-5,17,TRBJ1-5,NA,CASSYPGRGVSNQPQHF
TRBV4-3,16,TRBJ1-1,NA,CASSQDPTGSDTEAFF
TRBV7-6,15,TRBJ2-5,NA,CASRESPDSQETQYF
TRBV20-1,15,TRBJ2-7,medium-sized,CSARDLMTESYEQYF
TRBV10-2,14,TRBJ2-2,NA,CASSESYSTGELFF
TRBV28,15,TRBJ2-5,NA,CASSLVEGPRETQYF
TRBV6-6,16,TRBJ1-3,NA,CASSPHPTGAGNTIYF
TRBV7-9,14,TRBJ1-1,medium-sized,CASSATGLNTEAFF
TRBV23-1,12,TRBJ2-7,NA,CASTNRGGPRYF
TRBV13,14,TRBJ2-5,NA,CASSPPSNQETQYF
TRBV12-3/TRBV12-4,16,TRBJ2-5,NA,CASSLWDSGGRETQYF
TRBV9,19,TRBJ2-5,NA,CASSTRTSGGGPIGETQYF
TRBV7-9,16,TRBJ1-6,NA,CASSTNRASYNSPLHF
TRBV7-2,15,TRBJ1-4,NA,CASSLDGRRTEKLFF
TRBV19,14,TRBJ2-1,NA,CASVMTGAYNEQFF
TRBV28,13,TRBJ2-3,NA,CASSFEATDTQYF
TRBV7-9,14,TRBJ2-2,NA,CASSFSTVTGELFF
TRBV5-1,16,TRBJ2-1,NA,CASSEVSGTAWNEQFF
TRBV21-1,14,TRBJ1-1,NA,CASSKRTGPDEAFF
TRBV13,13,TRBJ2-2,NA,CASSLFYAGELFF
TRBV12-3/TRBV12-4,11,TRBJ1-2,NA,CASSLGVAYTF
TRBV7-6,16,TRBJ1-1,NA,CASSLVPAGSNTEAFF
TRBV4-1,14,TRBJ1-3,NA,CASSPPIGLKGIYF
TRBV7-9,17,TRBJ2-2,NA,CASSPTSGLSSTGELFF
TRBV30,12,TRBJ2-7,NA,CAWTDDTYEQYF
TRBV15,15,TRBJ1-5,NA,CATSRDVQGDQPQHF